The T cell receptor beta chain described here comes from a study of cytomegalovirus exposure and HLA in healthy donors. This clone was observed a few times. The CDR3 totals 15 residues. Unmatched junction bases numbered 12, after V lost 5 bases and J lost 7 bases. CDR1 MNHEY and CDR2 SVGAGI come from the germline V gene. PCR involved 60 Vbeta and 13 Jbeta primers. Produced via immunoSEQ multiplex PCR; TCRdb's table is partial and in-frame only. The repertoire includes 210,000 or so clones, around four fifths of them detected once, and roughly 0.58% sits in the top ten. The clonotype originates from a woman in her thirties or forties in good health and CMV-seronegative. The source material was PBMCs. V gene TRBV6-5 combines with J gene TRBJ2-7, with 9 bases that match TRBD1. CDR3 bases: TGTGCCAGCAGTCCTCACACACAGGGGGCGCGGGAGCAGTACTTC. Its translation: CASSPHTQGAREQYF.